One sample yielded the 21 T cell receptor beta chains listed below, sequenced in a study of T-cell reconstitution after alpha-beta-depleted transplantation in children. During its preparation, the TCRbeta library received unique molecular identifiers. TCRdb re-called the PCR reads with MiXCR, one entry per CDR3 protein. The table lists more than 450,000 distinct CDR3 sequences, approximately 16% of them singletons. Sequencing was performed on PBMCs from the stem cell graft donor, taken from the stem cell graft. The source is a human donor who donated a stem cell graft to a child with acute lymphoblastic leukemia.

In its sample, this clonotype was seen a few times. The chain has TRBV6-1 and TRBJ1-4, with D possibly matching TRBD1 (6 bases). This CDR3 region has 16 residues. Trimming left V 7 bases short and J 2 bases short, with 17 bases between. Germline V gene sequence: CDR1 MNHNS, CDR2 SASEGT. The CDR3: CASTSRGGLTNEKLFF. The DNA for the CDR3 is TGTGCCAGCACCTCAAGGGGGGGGCTGACTAATGAAAAACTGTTTTTT.

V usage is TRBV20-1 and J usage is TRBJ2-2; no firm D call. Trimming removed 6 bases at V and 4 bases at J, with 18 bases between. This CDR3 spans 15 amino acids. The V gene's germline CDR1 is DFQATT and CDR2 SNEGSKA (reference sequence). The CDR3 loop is CSAPLLGRTTGELFF. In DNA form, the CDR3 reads TGCAGTGCCCCTCTCCTCGGGCGGACCACCGGGGAGCTGTTTTTT.

DNA for the CDR3: TGTGCCAGCAGCGGATATAGGACTAGCGGAAGCAATGAGCAGTTCTTC. Translation: CASSGYRTSGSNEQFF. This rearrangement joins TRBV9 to TRBJ2-1, with 10 bases that match TRBD2. Germline V gene sequence: CDR1 SGDLS, CDR2 YYNGEE. Trimming cost V 3 bases and J 6 bases; bases outside gene matches: 9. This CDR3 has 16 residues. Full variable domain (missing parts from reference TRBV9 and TRBJ2-1): DSGVTQTPKHLITATGQRVTLRCSPRSGDLSVYWYQQSLDQGLQFLIQYYNGEERAKGNILERFSAQQFPDLHSELNLSSLELGDSALYFCASSGYRTSGSNEQFFGPGTRLTVL.

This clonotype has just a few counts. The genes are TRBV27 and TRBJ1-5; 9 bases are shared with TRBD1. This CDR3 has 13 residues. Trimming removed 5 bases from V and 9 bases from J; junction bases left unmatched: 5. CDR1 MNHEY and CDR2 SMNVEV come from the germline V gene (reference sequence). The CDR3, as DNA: TGTGCCAGCAGTCATGGGACAGGGATGCCCCAGCATTTT. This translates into CASSHGTGMPQHF.

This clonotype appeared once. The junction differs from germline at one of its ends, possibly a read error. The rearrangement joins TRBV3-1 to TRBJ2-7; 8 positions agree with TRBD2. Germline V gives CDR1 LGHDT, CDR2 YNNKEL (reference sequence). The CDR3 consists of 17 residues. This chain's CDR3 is CAISPIAAGDTVYEQYF. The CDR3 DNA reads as TGTGCCATCAGCCCCATCGCAGCGGGAGATACGGTCTACGAGCAGTACTTC.

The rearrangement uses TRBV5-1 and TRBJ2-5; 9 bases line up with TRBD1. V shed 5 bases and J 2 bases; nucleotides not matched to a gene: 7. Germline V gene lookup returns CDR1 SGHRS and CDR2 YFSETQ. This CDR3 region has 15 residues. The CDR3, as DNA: TGCGCCAGCAGTTACACCGGGACAGGGCAAGAGACCCAGTACTTC. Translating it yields CASSYTGTGQETQYF.

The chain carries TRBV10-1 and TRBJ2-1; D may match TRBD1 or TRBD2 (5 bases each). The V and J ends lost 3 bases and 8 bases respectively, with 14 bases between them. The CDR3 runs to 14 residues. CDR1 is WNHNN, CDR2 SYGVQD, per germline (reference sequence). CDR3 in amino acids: CASSEGTINDEQFF. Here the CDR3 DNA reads TGCGCCAGCAGTGAAGGGACCATCAACGATGAGCAGTTCTTC.

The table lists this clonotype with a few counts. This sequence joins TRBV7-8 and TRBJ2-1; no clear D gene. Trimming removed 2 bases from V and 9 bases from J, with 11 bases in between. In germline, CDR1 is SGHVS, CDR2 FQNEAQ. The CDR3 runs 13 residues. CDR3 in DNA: TGTGCCAGCAGCTTATACGGTGTGCCTGAGCAGTTCTTC. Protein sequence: CASSLYGVPEQFF. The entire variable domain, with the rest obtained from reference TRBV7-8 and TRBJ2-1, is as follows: GAGVSQSPRYKVAKRGQDVALRCDPISGHVSLFWYQQALGQGPEFLTYFQNEAQLDKSGLPSDRFFAERPEGSVSTLKIQRTQQEDSAVYLCASSLYGVPEQFFGPGTRLTVL.

Here the CDR3 DNA reads TGTGCCAGCAGTTCCGTGCGGACTAGCGGGAGGCCCTACACCGGGGAGCTGTTTTTT. Protein product: CASSSVRTSGRPYTGELFF. The chain combines TRBV28 with TRBJ2-2; 14 nucleotides match TRBD2. The germline V gene has CDR1 MDHEN and CDR2 SYDVKM. V was clipped by 4 bases and J by 3 bases; unmatched bases: 10. The CDR3 is 19 residues long.

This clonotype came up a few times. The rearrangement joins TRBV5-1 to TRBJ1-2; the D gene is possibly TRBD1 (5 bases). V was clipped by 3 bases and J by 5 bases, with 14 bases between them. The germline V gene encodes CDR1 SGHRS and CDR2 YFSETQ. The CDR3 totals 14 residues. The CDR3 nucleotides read TGCGCCAGCAGCTCCGACGGGCAGGGTTATGGCTACACCTTC. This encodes CASSSDGQGYGYTF.

In nucleotides, the CDR3 is TGCAGTGCGTCTAGGAGCGGCGCGAACACCGGGGAGCTGTTTTTT. Amino acids: CSASRSGANTGELFF. V usage is TRBV20-1 and J usage is TRBJ2-2, with D possibly being TRBD2 (5 bases). The CDR3 has 15 residues. V lost 6 bases, J lost 0 bases, and 14 bases lay in between. Germline V gene lookup returns CDR1 DFQATT and CDR2 SNEGSKA (reference sequence).

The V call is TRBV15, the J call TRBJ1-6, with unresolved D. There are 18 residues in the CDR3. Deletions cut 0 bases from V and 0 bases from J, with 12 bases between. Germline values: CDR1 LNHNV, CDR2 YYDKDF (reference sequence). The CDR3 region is CATSRDVGVSSYNSPLHF. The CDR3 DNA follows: TGTGCCACCAGCAGAGATGTCGGGGTCAGCTCCTATAATTCACCCCTCCACTTT.

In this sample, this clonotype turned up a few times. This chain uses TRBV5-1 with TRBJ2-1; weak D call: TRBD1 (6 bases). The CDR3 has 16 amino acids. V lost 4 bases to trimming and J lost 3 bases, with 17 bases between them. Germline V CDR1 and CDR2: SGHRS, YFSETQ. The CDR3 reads CASSGISGQIYNEQFF. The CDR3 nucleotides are TGCGCCAGCAGCGGAATCTCGGGACAAATCTACAATGAGCAGTTCTTC.

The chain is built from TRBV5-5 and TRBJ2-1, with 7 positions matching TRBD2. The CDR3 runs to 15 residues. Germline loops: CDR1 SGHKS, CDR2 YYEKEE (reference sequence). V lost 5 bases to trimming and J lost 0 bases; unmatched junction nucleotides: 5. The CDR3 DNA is TGTGCCAGCAGAGAAGCTAGCGGCTCCTACAATGAGCAGTTCTTC. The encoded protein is CASREASGSYNEQFF.

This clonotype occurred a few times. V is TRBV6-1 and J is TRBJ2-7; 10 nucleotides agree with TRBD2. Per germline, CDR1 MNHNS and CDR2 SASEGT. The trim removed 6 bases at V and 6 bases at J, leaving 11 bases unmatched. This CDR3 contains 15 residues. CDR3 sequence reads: CASSKRASGSSEQYF. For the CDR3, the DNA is TGTGCCAGCAGCAAACGGGCTAGCGGGAGTAGCGAGCAGTACTTC.

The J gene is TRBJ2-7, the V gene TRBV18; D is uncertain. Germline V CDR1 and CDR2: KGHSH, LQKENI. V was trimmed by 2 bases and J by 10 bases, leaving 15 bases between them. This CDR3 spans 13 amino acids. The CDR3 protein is CASSPSLKSFQYF. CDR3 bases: TGTGCCAGCTCACCAAGTCTAAAGTCGTTCCAGTACTTC.

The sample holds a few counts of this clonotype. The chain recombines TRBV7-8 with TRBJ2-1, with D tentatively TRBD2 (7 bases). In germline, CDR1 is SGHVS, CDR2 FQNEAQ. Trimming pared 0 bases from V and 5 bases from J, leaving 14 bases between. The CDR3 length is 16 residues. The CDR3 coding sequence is TGTGCCAGCAGCTTAGCCGTTCGGGGGGCGGACAATGAGCAGTTCTTC. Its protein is CASSLAVRGADNEQFF.

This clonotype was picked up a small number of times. CDR3 nucleotide sequence: TGTGCCACATTACAGGGGGGGAACCTCAATCAGCCCCAGCATTTT. This encodes CATLQGGNLNQPQHF. The chain combines TRBV10-3 with TRBJ1-5; 8 bases are shared with TRBD1. Germline assignment: CDR1 ENHRY and CDR2 SYGVKD. Trimming at V came to 10 bases and at J to 3 bases, leaving 11 bases not matched to a gene. This CDR3 comprises 15 residues.

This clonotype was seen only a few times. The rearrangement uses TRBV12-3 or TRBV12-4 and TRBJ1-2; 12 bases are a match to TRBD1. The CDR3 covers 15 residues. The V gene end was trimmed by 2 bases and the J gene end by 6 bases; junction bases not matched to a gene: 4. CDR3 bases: TGTGCCAGCAGTTTATGGGGACAGGGGGCAGATGGCTACACCTTC. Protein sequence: CASSLWGQGADGYTF.

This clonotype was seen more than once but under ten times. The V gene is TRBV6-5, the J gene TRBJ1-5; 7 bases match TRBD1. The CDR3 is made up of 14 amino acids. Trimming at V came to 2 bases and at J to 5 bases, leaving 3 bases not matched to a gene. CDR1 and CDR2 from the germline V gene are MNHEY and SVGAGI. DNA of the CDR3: TGTGCCAGCAGTTACACAGACAGGGATCAGCCCCAGCATTTT. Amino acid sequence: CASSYTDRDQPQHF.

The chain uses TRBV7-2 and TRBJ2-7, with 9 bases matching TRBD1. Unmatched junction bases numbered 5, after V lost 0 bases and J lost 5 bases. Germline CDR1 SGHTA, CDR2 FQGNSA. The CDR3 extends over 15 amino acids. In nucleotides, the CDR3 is TGTGCCAGCAGCTTAGCGCCGGGACAGGGCCACGAGCAGTACTTC. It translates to CASSLAPGQGHEQYF. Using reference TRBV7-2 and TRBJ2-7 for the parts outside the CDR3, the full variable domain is GAGVSQSPSNKVTEKGKDVELRCDPISGHTALYWYRQSLGQGLEFLIYFQGNSAPDKSGLPSDRFSAERTGGSVSTLTIQRTQQEDSAVYLCASSLAPGQGHEQYFGPGTRLTVT.